The entry below describes one T cell receptor beta chain. In the authors' methods: Researchers report that nucleated cell counts were estimated from reference gene primer amplification. Profiling relied on immunoSEQ multiplex PCR, and the TCRdb table lists in-frame clones only, not all of them. V and J calls plus clone size are reproduced from that table; the DNA served to infer D and trimming. This sample yields approximately 350,000 clones, of which 89% are seen a single time; 1% to 1.5% belongs to the top ten. Germline loops: CDR1 SGHAT, CDR2 FQNNGV. CDR3 size: 15 residues. V shed 5 bases and J 9 bases; nucleotides not matched to a gene: 15. This entry is derived from a study of blood T cell repertoires in COVID-19.

The rearrangement joins TRBV11-2 to TRBJ2-7, with 8 positions matching TRBD2. This receptor was obtained from a man aged 40-55 years with acute or convalescent COVID-19. The specimen was peripheral blood. The chain's CDR3 is CASSPRGDSGVGQYF. The CDR3 DNA reads as TGTGCCAGCAGCCCAAGGGGTGATAGCGGGGTCGGGCAGTACTTC.